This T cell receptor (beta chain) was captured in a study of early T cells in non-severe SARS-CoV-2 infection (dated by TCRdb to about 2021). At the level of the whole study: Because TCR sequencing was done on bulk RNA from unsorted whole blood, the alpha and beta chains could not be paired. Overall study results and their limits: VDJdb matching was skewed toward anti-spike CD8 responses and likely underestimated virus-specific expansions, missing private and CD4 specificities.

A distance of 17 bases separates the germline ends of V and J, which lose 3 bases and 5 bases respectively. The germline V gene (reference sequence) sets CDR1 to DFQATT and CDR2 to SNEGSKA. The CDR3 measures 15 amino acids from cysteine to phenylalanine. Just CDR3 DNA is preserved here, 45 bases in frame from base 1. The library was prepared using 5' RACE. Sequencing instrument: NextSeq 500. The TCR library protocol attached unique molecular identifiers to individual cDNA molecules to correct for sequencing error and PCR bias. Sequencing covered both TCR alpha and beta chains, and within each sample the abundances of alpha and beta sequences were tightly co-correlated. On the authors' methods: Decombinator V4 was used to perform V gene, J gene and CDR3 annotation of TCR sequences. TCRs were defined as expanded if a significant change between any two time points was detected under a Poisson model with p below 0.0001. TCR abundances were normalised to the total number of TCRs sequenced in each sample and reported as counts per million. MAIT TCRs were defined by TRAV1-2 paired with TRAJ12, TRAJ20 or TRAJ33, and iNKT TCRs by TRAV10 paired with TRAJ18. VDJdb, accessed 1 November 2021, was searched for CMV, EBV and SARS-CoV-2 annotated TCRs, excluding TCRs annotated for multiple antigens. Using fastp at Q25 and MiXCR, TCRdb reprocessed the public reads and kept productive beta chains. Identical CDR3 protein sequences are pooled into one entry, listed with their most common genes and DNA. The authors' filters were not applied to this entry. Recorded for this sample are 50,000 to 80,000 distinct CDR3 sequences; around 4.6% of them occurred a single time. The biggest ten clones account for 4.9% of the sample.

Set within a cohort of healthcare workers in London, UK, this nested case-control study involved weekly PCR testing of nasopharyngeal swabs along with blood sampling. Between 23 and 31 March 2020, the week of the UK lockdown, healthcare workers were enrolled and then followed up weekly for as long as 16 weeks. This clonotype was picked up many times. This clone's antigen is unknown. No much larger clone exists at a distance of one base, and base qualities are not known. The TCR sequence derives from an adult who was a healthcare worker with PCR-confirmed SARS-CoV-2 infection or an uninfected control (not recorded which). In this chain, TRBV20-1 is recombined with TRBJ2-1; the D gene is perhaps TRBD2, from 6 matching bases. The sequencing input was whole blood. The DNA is TGCAGTGCTAGTCAGTTTGGGAGGAGTAACAATGAGCAGTTCTTC. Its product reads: CSASQFGRSNNEQFF.